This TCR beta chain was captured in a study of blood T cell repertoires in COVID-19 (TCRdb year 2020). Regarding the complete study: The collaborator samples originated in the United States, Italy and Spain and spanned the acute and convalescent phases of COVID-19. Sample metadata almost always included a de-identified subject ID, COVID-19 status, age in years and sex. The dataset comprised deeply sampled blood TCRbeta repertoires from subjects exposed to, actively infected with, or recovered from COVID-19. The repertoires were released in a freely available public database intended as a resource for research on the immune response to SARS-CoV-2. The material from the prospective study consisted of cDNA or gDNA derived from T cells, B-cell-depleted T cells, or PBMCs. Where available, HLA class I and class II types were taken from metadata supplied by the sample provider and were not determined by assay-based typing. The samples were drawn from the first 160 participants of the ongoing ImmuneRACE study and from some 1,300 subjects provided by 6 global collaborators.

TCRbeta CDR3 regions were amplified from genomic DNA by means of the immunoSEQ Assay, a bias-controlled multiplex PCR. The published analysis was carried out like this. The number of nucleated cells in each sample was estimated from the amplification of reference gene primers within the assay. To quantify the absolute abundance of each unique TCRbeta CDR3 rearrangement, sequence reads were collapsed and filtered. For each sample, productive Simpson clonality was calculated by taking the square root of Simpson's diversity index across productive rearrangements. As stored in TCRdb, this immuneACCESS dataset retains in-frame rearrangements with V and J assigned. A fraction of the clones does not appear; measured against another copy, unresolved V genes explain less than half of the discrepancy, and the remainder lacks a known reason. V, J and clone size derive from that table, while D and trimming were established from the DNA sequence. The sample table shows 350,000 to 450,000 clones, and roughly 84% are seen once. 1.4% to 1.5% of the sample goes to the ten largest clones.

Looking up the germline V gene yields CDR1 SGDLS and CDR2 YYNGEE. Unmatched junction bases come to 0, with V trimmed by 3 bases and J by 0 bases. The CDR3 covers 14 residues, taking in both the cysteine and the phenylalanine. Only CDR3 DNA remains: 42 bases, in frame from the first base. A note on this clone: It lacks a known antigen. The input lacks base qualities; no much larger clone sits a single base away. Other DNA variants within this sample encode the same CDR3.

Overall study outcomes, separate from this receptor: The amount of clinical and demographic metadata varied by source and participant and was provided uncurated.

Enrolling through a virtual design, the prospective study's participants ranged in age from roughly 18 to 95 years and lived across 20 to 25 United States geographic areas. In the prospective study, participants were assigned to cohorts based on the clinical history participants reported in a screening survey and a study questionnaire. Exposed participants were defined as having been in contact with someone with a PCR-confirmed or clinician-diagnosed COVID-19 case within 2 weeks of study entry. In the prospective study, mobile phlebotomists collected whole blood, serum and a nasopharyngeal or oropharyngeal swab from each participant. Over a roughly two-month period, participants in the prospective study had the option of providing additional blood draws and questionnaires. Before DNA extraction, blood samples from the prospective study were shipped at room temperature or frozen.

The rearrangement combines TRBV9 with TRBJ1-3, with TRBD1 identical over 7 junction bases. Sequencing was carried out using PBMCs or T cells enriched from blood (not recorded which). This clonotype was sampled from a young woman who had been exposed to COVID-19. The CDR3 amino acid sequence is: CASSGQGSGNTIYF. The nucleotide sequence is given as TGTGCCAGCAGCGGACAGGGCTCTGGAAACACCATATATTTT.